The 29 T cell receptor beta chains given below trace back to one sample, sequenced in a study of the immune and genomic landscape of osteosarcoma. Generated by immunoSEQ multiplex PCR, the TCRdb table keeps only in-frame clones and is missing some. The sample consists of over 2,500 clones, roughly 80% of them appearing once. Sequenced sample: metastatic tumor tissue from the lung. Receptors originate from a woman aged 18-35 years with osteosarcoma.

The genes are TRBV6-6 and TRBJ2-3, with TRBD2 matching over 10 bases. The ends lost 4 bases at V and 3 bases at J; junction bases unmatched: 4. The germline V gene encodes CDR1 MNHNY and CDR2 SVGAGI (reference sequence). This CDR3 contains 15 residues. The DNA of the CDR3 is TGTGCCAGCAGTTCCCTAGCGGGGGAAACAGATACGCAGTATTTT. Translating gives CASSSLAGETDTQYF.

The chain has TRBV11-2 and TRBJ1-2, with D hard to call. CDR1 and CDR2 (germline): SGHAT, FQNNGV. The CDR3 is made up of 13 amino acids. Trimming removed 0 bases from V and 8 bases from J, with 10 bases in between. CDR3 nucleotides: TGTGCCAGCAGCTTAGACAGAGGGAACGGCTACACCTTC. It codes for CASSLDRGNGYTF. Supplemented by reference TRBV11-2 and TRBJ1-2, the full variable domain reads EAGVAQSPRYKIIEKRQSVAFWCNPISGHATLYWYQQILGQGPKLLIQFQNNGVVDDSQLPKDRFSAERLKGVDSTLKIQPAKLEDSAVYLCASSLDRGNGYTFGSGTRLTVV.

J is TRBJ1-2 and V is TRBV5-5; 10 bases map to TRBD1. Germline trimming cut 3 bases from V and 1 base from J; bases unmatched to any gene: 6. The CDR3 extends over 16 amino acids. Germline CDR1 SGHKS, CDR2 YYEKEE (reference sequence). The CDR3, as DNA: TGTGCCAGCAGCTCGGGTGGACAGGGGGATAACTATGGCTACACCTTC. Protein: CASSSGGQGDNYGYTF. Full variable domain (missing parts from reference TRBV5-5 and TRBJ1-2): DAGVTQSPTHLIKTRGQQVTLRCSPISGHKSVSWYQQVLGQGPQFIFQYYEKEERGRGNFPDRFSARQFPNYSSELNVNALLLGDSALYLCASSSGGQGDNYGYTFGSGTRLTVV.

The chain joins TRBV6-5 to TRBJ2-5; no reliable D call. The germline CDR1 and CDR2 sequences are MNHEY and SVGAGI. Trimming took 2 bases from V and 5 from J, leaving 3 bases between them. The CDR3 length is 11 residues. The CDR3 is CASSYDETQYF. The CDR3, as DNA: TGTGCCAGCAGTTACGACGAGACCCAGTACTTC.

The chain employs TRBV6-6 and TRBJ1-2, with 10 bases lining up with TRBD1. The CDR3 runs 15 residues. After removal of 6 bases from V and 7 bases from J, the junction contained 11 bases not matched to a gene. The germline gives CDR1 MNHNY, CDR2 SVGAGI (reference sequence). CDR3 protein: CASRSGDRGAGGYTF. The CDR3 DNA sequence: TGTGCCAGCAGGAGCGGGGACAGGGGAGCCGGTGGCTACACCTTC.

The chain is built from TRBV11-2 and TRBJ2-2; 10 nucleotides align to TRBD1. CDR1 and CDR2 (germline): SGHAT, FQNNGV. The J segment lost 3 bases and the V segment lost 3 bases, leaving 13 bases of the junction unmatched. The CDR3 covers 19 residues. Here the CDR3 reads CASSFAPPGTGEYTGELFF. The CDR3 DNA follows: TGTGCCAGCAGCTTCGCGCCACCGGGGACAGGGGAGTACACCGGGGAGCTGTTTTTT. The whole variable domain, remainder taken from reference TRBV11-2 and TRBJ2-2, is EAGVAQSPRYKIIEKRQSVAFWCNPISGHATLYWYQQILGQGPKLLIQFQNNGVVDDSQLPKDRFSAERLKGVDSTLKIQPAKLEDSAVYLCASSFAPPGTGEYTGELFFGEGSRLTVL.

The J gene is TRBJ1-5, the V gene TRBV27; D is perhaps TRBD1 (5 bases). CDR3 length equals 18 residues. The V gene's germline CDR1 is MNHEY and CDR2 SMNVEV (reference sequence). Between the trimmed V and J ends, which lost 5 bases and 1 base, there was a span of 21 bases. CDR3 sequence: CASSPTARTGSSNQPQHF. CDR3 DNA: TGTGCCAGCAGTCCAACCGCCCGTACAGGATCCAGCAATCAGCCCCAGCATTTT.

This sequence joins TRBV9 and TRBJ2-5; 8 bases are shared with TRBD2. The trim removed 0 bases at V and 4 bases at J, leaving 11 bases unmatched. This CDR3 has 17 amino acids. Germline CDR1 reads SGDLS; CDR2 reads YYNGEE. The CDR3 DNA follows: TGTGCCAGCAGCGTAGGGGGAGCGGGGGAAGGAGGAGAGACCCAGTACTTC. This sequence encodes CASSVGGAGEGGETQYF.

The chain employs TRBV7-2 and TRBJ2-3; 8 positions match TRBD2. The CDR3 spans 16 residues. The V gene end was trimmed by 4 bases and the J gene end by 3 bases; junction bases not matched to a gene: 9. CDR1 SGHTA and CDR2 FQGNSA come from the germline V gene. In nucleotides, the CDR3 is TGTGCCAGCAGCTGGTACGGACTAGCTGGGACAGATACGCAGTATTTT. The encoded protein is CASSWYGLAGTDTQYF. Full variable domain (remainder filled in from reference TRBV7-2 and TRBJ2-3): GAGVSQSPSNKVTEKGKDVELRCDPISGHTALYWYRQSLGQGLEFLIYFQGNSAPDKSGLPSDRFSAERTGGSVSTLTIQRTQQEDSAVYLCASSWYGLAGTDTQYFGPGTRLTVL.

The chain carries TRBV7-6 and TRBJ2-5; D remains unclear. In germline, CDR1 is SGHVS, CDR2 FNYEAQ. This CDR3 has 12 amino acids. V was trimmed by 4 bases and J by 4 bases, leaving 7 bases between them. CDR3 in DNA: TGTGCCAGCAGCTATCTCGGAGAGACCCAGTACTTC. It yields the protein CASSYLGETQYF.

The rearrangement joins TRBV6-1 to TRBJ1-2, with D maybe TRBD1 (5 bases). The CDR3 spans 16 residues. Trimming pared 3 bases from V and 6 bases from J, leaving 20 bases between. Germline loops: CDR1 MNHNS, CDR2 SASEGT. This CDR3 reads CASSDKGGVVQNGYTF. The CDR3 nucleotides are TGTGCCAGCAGTGATAAGGGAGGGGTAGTACAGAATGGCTACACCTTC.

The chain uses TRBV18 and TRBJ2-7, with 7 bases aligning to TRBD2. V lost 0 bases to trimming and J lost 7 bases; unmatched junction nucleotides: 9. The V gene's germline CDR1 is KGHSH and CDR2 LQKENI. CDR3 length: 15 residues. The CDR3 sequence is CASSPPAGNLWEQYF. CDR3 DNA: TGTGCCAGCTCACCACCAGCGGGGAATCTATGGGAGCAGTACTTC.

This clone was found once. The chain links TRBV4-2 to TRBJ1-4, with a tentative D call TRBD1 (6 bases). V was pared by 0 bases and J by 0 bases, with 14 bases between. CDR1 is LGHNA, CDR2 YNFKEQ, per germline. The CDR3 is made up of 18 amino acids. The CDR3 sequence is CASSQDGWGDTTNEKLFF. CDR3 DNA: TGTGCCAGCAGCCAAGATGGGTGGGGGGACACAACTAATGAAAAACTGTTTTTT.

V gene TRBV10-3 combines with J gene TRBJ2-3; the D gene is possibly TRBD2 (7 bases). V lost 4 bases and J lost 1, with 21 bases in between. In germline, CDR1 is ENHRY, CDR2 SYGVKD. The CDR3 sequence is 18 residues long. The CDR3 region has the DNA TGTGCCATCAGTGTCGGAGGAGGGGGGGTCCCCGGCACAGATACGCAGTATTTT. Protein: CAISVGGGGVPGTDTQYF.

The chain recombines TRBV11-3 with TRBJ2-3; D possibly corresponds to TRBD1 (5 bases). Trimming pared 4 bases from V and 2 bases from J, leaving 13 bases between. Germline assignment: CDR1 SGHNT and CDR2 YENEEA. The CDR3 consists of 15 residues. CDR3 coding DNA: TGTGCCAGCAGCTCAATTTACAGGCACACAGATACGCAGTATTTT. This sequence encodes CASSSIYRHTDTQYF.

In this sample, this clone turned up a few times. As DNA, the CDR3 is TGCAGCGTACCGACAGGGGGGCCTTCCTACGAGCAGTACTTC. This sequence encodes CSVPTGGPSYEQYF. The chain couples TRBV29-1 to TRBJ2-7; 9 bases match TRBD1. V shed 6 bases and J 1 base; nucleotides not matched to a gene: 7. This CDR3 contains 14 residues. In germline, CDR1 is SQVTM, CDR2 ANQGSEA.

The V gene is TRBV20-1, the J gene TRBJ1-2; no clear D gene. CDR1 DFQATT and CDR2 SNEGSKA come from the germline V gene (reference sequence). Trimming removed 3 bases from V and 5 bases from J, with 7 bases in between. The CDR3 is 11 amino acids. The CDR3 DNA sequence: TGCAGTGCTAGCAGAGAATATGGCTACACCTTC. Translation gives CSASREYGYTF.

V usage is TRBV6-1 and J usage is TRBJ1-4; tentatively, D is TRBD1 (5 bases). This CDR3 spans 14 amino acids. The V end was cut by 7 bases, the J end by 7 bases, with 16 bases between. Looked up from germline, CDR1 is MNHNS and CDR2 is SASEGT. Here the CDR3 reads CASIVGGVGEKLFF. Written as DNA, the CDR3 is TGTGCCAGCATTGTGGGGGGAGTTGGTGAAAAACTGTTTTTT.

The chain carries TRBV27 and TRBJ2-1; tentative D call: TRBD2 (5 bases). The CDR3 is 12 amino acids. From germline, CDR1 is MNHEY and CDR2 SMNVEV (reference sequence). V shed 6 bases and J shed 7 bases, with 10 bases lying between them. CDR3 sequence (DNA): TGTGCCAGCAGGCTAGCTGGTAATGAGCAGTTCTTC. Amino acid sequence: CASRLAGNEQFF.

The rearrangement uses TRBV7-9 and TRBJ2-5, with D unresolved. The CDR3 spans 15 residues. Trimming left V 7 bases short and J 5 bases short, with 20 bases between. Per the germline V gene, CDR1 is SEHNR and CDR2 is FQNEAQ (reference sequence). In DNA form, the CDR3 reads TGTGCCAGCACCCCCGACCGAGTCCCCGGGGAGACCCAGTACTTC. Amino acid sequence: CASTPDRVPGETQYF.

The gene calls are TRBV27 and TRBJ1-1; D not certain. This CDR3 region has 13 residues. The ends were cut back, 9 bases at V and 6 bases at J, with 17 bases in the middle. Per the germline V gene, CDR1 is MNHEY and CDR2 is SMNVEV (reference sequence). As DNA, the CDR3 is TGTGCCAGTGCCCCTTACCTGGGCCCTGAAGCTTTCTTT. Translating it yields CASAPYLGPEAFF.

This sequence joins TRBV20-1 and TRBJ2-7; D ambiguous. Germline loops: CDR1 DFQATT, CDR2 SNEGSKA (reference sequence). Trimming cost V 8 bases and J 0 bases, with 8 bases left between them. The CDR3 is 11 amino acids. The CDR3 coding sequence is TGCAGTACAAGCCCCTCCTACGAGCAGTACTTC. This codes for CSTSPSYEQYF.

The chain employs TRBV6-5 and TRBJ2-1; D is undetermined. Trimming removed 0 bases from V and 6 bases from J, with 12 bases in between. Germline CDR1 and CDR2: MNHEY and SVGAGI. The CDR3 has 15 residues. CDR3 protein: CASSYSFRWVNEQFF. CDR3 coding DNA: TGTGCCAGCAGTTACTCCTTTAGATGGGTCAATGAGCAGTTCTTC.

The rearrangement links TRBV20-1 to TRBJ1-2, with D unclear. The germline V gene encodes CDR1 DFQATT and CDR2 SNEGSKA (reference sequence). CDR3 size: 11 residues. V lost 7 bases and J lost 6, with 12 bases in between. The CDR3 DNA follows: TGCAGTGGGTCAGCGGGAGATGGCTACACCTTC. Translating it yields CSGSAGDGYTF.

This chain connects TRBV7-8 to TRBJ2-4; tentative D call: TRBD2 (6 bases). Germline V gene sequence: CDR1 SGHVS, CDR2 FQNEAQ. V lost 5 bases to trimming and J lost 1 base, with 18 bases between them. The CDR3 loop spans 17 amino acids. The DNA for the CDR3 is TGTGCCAGCAGCCCCCACGGAGGGCATCCCGCCAAAAACATTCAGTACTTC. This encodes CASSPHGGHPAKNIQYF.

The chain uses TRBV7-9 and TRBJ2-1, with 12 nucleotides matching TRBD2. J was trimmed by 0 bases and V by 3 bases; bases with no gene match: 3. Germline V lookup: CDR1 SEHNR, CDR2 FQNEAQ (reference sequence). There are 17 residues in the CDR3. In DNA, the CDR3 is TGTGCCAGCAGCTTCCGACTAGCGGGGGCCTCCTACAATGAGCAGTTCTTC. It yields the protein CASSFRLAGASYNEQFF.

The DNA of the CDR3 is TGCGCCAGCAGCCGAAGCCATTCAAGCACAGATACGCAGTATTTT. Translating it yields CASSRSHSSTDTQYF. The chain couples TRBV23-1 to TRBJ2-3; D gene uncertain. TRBV23-1 is an ORF for which the function is uncertain. This CDR3 is built from 15 residues. The V and J ends lost 6 bases and 0 bases respectively, with 13 bases between them.

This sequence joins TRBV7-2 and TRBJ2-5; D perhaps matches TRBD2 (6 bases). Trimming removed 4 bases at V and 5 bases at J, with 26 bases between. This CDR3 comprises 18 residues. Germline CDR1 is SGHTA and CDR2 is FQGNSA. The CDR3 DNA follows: TGTGCCAGCAGCTATCTAGCGCGGGGCCCTATTACATCCGAGACCCAGTACTTC. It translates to CASSYLARGPITSETQYF.

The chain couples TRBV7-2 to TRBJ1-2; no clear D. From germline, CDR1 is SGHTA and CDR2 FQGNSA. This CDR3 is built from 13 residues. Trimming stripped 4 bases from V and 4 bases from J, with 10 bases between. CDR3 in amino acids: CASSSDGLYGYTF. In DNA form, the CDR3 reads TGTGCCAGCAGCTCGGACGGGCTCTATGGCTACACCTTC.